This TCR beta chain was sequenced during a study of human T cells and chemical hapten exposure. Study context: Throughout the approximately 24-week study, diphenylcyclopropenone was applied weekly to the patients' scalps.

The library labeled individual cDNA molecules by adding unique molecular identifiers to them. TCRdb reprocessed the RACE reads via MiXCR and lists one record per CDR3 protein. Of about 82,000 distinct CDR3 sequences in the sample, under 11% were seen once. V was pared by 5 bases and J by 7 bases, with 10 bases of the junction left unmatched. The CDR3 totals 14 residues. Time point specified: patch test 2, 6 weeks after DPC sensitization. Treatment defined: therapeutic diphenylcyclopropenone sensitization with weekly scalp DPC. The receptor was isolated from a woman aged 45 to 65 with alopecia areata. Some clones in this sample may be carry-over from other donors' samples. The rearrangement links TRBV12-3 or TRBV12-4 to TRBJ1-1; 7 bases align to TRBD1. This specimen was whole blood, taken in connection with sensitization to the hapten diphenylcyclopropenone (DPC). The CDR3 here is CASSNTGVRGEAFF. CDR3 bases: TGTGCCAGCAGTAATACAGGGGTCAGGGGTGAAGCTTTCTTT.